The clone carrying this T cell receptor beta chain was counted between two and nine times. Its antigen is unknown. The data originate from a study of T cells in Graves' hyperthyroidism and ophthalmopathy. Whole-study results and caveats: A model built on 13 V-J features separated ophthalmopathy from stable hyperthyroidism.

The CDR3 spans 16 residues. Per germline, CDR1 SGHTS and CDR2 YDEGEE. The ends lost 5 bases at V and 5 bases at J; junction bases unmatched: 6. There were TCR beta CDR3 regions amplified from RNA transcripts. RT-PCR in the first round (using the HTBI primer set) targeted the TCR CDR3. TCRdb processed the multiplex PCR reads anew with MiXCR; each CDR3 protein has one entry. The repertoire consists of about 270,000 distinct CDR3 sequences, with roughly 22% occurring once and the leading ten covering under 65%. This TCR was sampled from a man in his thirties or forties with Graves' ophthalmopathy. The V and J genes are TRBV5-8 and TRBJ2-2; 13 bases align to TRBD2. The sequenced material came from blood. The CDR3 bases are TGTGCCAGCAGAGGACTAGCGGGAGTGGGAACCGGGGAGCTGTTTTTT. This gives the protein CASRGLAGVGTGELFF.